The 32 T cell receptor beta chains reported below all come from one sample, sequenced in a study of early T cells in non-severe SARS-CoV-2 infection (dated by TCRdb to the early 2020s). Library construction relied on 5' RACE. Sequencing was carried out with a NextSeq 500. TCRdb took the public reads, trimmed them with fastp at Q25, ran MiXCR for clone calling and kept in-frame beta chains. Under each unique CDR3 protein, matching rows form one entry showing the most common genes and DNA. The sample table shows tens of thousands of distinct CDR3 sequences, and 9.5% to 15% are seen once. In total, the top ten clones hold around 4.6% of the sample. Sequencing was done on a sample of whole blood. The receptors were sampled from an adult who was a healthcare worker with PCR-confirmed SARS-CoV-2 infection or an uninfected control (not recorded which).

To note about this clonotype: This may come from a read error, since a much larger clone is one base off. This chain links TRBV5-1 with TRBJ2-5; no definite D call. The V and J ends lost 0 bases and 0 bases respectively, with 0 bases between them. The CDR3 has 12 residues. Germline CDR1 and CDR2: SGHRS and YFSETQ. CDR3 nucleotide sequence: TGCGCCAGCAGCTTGGACCAAGAGACCCAGTACTTC. Residues: CASSLDQETQYF. The whole variable domain, filled in from reference TRBV5-1 and TRBJ2-5, reads KAGVTQTPRYLIKTRGQQVTLSCSPISGHRSVSWYQQTPGQGLQFLFEYFSETQRNKGNFPGRFSGRQFSNSRSEMNVSTLELGDSALYLCASSLDQETQYFGPGTRLLVL.

This clonotype showed up many times. The chain is built from TRBV11-2 and TRBJ1-2; D is perhaps TRBD1 (6 bases). The length of the CDR3 is 14 residues. Germline V gives CDR1 SGHAT, CDR2 FQNNGV. The germline V and J ends were trimmed by 3 bases and 8 bases, with 16 bases remaining between them. The CDR3 region is CASSFPQGSRGYTF. In nucleotides, the CDR3 is TGTGCCAGCAGCTTCCCACAGGGTTCTCGCGGCTACACCTTC.

This clonotype was counted ten times or more. The chain combines TRBV7-2 with TRBJ1-6; D remains ambiguous. The germline CDR1 and CDR2 sequences are SGHTA and FQGNSA. This CDR3 contains 14 residues. Between the trimmed V and J ends, which lost 1 base and 5 bases, there was a span of 6 bases. DNA for the CDR3: TGTGCCAGCAGCTTAGGTAGCAATAATTCACCCCTCCACTTT. Protein: CASSLGSNNSPLHF.

The chain links TRBV19 to TRBJ2-7, with 7 bases identical to TRBD2. There are 13 residues in the CDR3. Trimming removed 9 bases from V and 1 base from J; junction bases left unmatched: 6. CDR1 LNHDA and CDR2 SQIVND come from the germline V gene (reference sequence). DNA for the CDR3: TGTGCCAGCCGGCCGGGGGGATCCTACGAGCAGTACTTC. It encodes CASRPGGSYEQYF.

This clonotype was counted at least ten times. This chain links TRBV10-2 with TRBJ2-2, with D hard to call. Trimming took off 4 bases at V and 0 bases at J, with 3 bases between the two ends. This CDR3 has 13 residues. Germline values: CDR1 WSHSY, CDR2 SAAADI. CDR3 sequence: CASSVANTGELFF. As DNA, the CDR3 is TGCGCCAGCAGTGTTGCGAACACCGGGGAGCTGTTTTTT.

The chain joins TRBV2 to TRBJ1-5; D unresolved. This CDR3 is built from 14 residues. Germline assignment: CDR1 SNHLY and CDR2 FYNNEI. The V gene lost 4 bases and the J gene lost 0 bases, with 7 bases spanning the gap. The CDR3 is CASSGRDSNQPQHF. The DNA for the CDR3 is TGTGCCAGCAGTGGAAGGGATAGCAATCAGCCCCAGCATTTT.

This clonotype was seen at least ten times. V gene TRBV5-6 combines with J gene TRBJ1-2; TRBD1 matches at 8 bases. V dropped 4 bases and J dropped 2; count of bases not matched to a gene: 4. The CDR3 is 14 residues long. Per the germline V gene, CDR1 is SGHDT and CDR2 is YYEEEE. The CDR3 nucleotides read TGTGCCAGCAGCCCCGGGACAGGCAACTATGGCTACACCTTC. Translating it yields CASSPGTGNYGYTF.

Only a few counts were recorded for this clonotype. This chain uses TRBV20-1 with TRBJ1-3; D gene ambiguous. The CDR3 has 13 amino acids. The germline CDR1 and CDR2 sequences are DFQATT and SNEGSKA (reference sequence). Trimming removed 3 bases from V and 2 bases from J, with 8 bases in between. In nucleotides, the CDR3 is TGCAGTGCTAGCCAGTTAGCTGGAAACACCATATATTTT. Its protein is CSASQLAGNTIYF.

The chain has TRBV6-5 and TRBJ2-1; weak D call: TRBD1 (5 bases). The germline V gene encodes CDR1 MNHEY and CDR2 SVGAGI. Trimming left V 3 bases short and J 6 bases short, with 12 bases between. This CDR3 contains 14 residues. CDR3 coding DNA: TGTGCCAGCAGTTATGGGGCGGCTGGCAATGAGCAGTTCTTC. Its protein is CASSYGAAGNEQFF.

V gene TRBV28 combines with J gene TRBJ2-7; a weak D match, TRBD2 (5 bases). The CDR3 is made up of 16 amino acids. Trimming took off 6 bases at V and 5 bases at J, with 23 bases between the two ends. Germline CDR1 MDHEN, CDR2 SYDVKM. The CDR3 reads CASRKRATYDYHEQYF. In nucleotides, the CDR3 is TGTGCCAGCAGAAAAAGGGCCACCTACGACTATCACGAGCAGTACTTC.

This clonotype was observed a handful of times. The J gene is TRBJ2-3, the V gene TRBV13, with TRBD2 as a possible D gene (6 bases). Germline V gene data show CDR1 as PRHDT and CDR2 as FYEKMQ (reference sequence). V was cut by 1 base and J by 0 bases, with 11 bases left in between. CDR3 length: 16 residues. This chain's CDR3 is CASSLEPLASTDTQYF. CDR3 nucleotide sequence: TGTGCCAGCAGCTTAGAACCTCTAGCGAGCACAGATACGCAGTATTTT. Variable domain in full (rest from reference TRBV13 and TRBJ2-3): AAGVIQSPRHLIKEKRETATLKCYPIPRHDTVYWYQQGPGQDPQFLISFYEKMQSDKGSIPDRFSAQQFSDYHSELNMSSLELGDSALYFCASSLEPLASTDTQYFGPGTRLTVL.

This clonotype was seen only a few times. The chain links TRBV29-1 to TRBJ1-4; the D is unclear. Trimming took off 7 bases at V and 5 bases at J, with 8 bases between the two ends. Per the germline V gene, CDR1 is SQVTM and CDR2 is ANQGSEA. The CDR3 length is 11 residues. CDR3 protein: CSASENEKLFF. CDR3 bases: TGCAGCGCTTCTGAAAATGAAAAACTGTTTTTT. Complete variable domain (other parts from reference TRBV29-1 and TRBJ1-4): SAVISQKPSRDICQRGTSLTIQCQVDSQVTMMFWYRQQPGQSLTLIATANQGSEATYESGFVIDKFPISRPNLTFSTLTVSNMSPEDSSIYLCSASENEKLFFGSGTQLSVL.

This clonotype has a count of ten or more. The chain is built from TRBV7-9 and TRBJ1-1; D may be TRBD1 (5 bases). CDR1 SEHNR and CDR2 FQNEAQ come from the germline V gene (reference sequence). CDR3 length: 14 amino acids. Trimming removed 4 bases from V and 1 base from J, with 10 bases in between. The CDR3 DNA is TGTGCCAGCAGCTCCAGGGACCCGAACACTGAAGCTTTCTTT. Protein product: CASSSRDPNTEAFF. The whole variable domain, remainder taken from reference TRBV7-9 and TRBJ1-1, is DTGVSQNPRHKITKRGQNVTFRCDPISEHNRLYWYRQTLGQGPEFLTYFQNEAQLEKSRLLSDRFSAERPKGSFSTLEIQRTEQGDSAMYLCASSSRDPNTEAFFGQGTRLTVV.

The DNA of the CDR3 is TGTGCCAGCAGCCCAAACGCGAACACTGAAGCTTTCTTT. It translates to CASSPNANTEAFF. The chain recombines TRBV7-9 with TRBJ1-1; D call uncertain. The CDR3 length is 13 residues. Looked up from germline, CDR1 is SEHNR and CDR2 is FQNEAQ (reference sequence). Trimming cost V 5 bases and J 1 base, with 8 bases left between them.

This clonotype was observed at least ten times. The chain uses TRBV11-2 and TRBJ1-1; D possibly corresponds to TRBD1 (5 bases). This CDR3 is built from 14 residues. The V and J ends lost 5 bases and 0 bases respectively, with 10 bases between them. CDR1 is SGHAT and CDR2 is FQNNGV in the germline V gene. CDR3 sequence reads: CASSKDTLNTEAFF. The CDR3 nucleotides read TGTGCCAGCAGCAAGGACACACTGAACACTGAAGCTTTCTTT.

This clonotype was recorded a few times. The rearrangement links TRBV5-1 to TRBJ2-1; possible D gene TRBD2, 6 bases. V was trimmed by 2 bases and J by 7 bases, leaving 22 bases between them. This CDR3 has 17 residues. In germline, CDR1 is SGHRS, CDR2 YFSETQ. CDR3 region: CASSLAMGLTVSNEQFF. CDR3 coding DNA: TGCGCCAGCAGCTTAGCGATGGGACTCACAGTCAGTAATGAGCAGTTCTTC.

This clonotype was counted ten times or more. The rearrangement uses TRBV20-1 and TRBJ2-2; 10 nucleotides line up with TRBD1. The germline gives CDR1 DFQATT, CDR2 SNEGSKA (reference sequence). The CDR3 runs to 14 residues. V shed 6 bases and J 6 bases; nucleotides not matched to a gene: 7. In nucleotides, the CDR3 is TGCAGTGCCGAGTCCGGGACAGGGGCCGGGGAGCTGTTTTTT. Its translation is CSAESGTGAGELFF.

This clonotype was counted at least ten times. This chain joins TRBV12-3 or TRBV12-4 and TRBJ1-3; TRBD1 is a possible D gene (6 bases). The CDR3 runs to 14 residues. V gave up 6 bases and J gave up 0 bases, with 9 bases separating them. The CDR3 spells CASRDSSSGNTIYF. The DNA of the CDR3 is TGTGCCAGCAGGGACAGTTCCTCTGGAAACACCATATATTTT.

In this sample, this clonotype turned up many times. The chain links TRBV27 to TRBJ2-1, with D maybe TRBD2 (6 bases). The CDR3 runs 15 residues. The germline V and J ends were trimmed by 7 bases and 6 bases, with 19 bases remaining between them. Germline-derived CDR1 and CDR2 are MNHEY and SMNVEV (reference sequence). The CDR3 sequence: CASNEYPGTPNEQFF. The CDR3 bases are TGTGCCAGCAACGAATACCCCGGGACTCCCAATGAGCAGTTCTTC.

The gene calls are TRBV9 and TRBJ2-1; tentative D call: TRBD2 (6 bases). CDR1 is SGDLS and CDR2 is YYNGEE in the germline V gene. Trimming took 3 bases from V and 6 from J, leaving 16 bases between them. There are 15 residues in the CDR3. The CDR3 DNA reads TGTGCCAGCAGCGCTGTCGTGAGCGGGTTCAATGAGCAGTTCTTC. Encoded protein: CASSAVVSGFNEQFF.

In this sample, this clonotype turned up many times. The chain has TRBV18 and TRBJ1-6; TRBD1 might be the D (6 bases). Trimming removed 5 bases from V and 7 bases from J, with 9 bases in between. The CDR3 is made up of 13 amino acids. CDR1 is KGHSH and CDR2 is LQKENI in the germline V gene. CDR3 in DNA: TGTGCCAGCTCAGAGGACAGCAATTCACCCCTCCACTTT. Protein product: CASSEDSNSPLHF.

This clonotype appeared a few times. The genes are TRBV29-1 and TRBJ1-1, with no clear D. This CDR3 comprises 11 residues. V was cut by 5 bases and J by 6 bases, with 10 bases left in between. Germline values: CDR1 SQVTM, CDR2 ANQGSEA. The CDR3 spells CSVSHNPEAFF. The CDR3 nucleotides are TGCAGCGTTTCCCATAATCCTGAAGCTTTCTTT.

This clonotype appeared a few times. CDR3: CASSLRMRDTEAFF. As DNA, the CDR3 is TGTGCCAGCAGCTTGAGGATGAGGGACACTGAAGCTTTCTTT. The gene calls are TRBV11-2 and TRBJ1-1; D remains unclear. The length of the CDR3 is 14 residues. The V end was cut by 3 bases, the J end by 3 bases, with 11 bases between. Germline V lookup: CDR1 SGHAT, CDR2 FQNNGV.

The V gene is TRBV5-6, the J gene TRBJ2-5, with TRBD2 identical over 7 bases. Germline trimming cut 4 bases from V and 1 base from J; bases unmatched to any gene: 4. The CDR3 covers 14 residues. The V gene's germline CDR1 is SGHDT and CDR2 YYEEEE. This chain's CDR3 is CASSQGTTQETQYF. As DNA, the CDR3 is TGTGCCAGCAGCCAAGGGACTACCCAAGAGACCCAGTACTTC.

In its sample, this clonotype was seen many times. The J gene is TRBJ1-1, the V gene TRBV7-2; D perhaps matches TRBD1 (5 bases). The CDR3 contains 15 residues. Trimming removed 0 bases at V and 0 bases at J, with 8 bases between. Germline assignment: CDR1 SGHTA and CDR2 FQGNSA. CDR3 DNA sequence: TGTGCCAGCAGCTTAGCGCCGGGACTGAACACTGAAGCTTTCTTT. It is translated as CASSLAPGLNTEAFF.

This clonotype has just a few counts. The DNA for the CDR3 is TGTGCCAGCAAAGAATTGGAGTACACCGGGGAGCTGTTTTTT. Translating gives CASKELEYTGELFF. The J gene is TRBJ2-2, the V gene TRBV6-2 or TRBV6-3, with D unresolved. The CDR3 has 14 amino acids. The germline V gene has CDR1 MNHEY and CDR2 SVGEGT. Trimming took 7 bases from V and 3 from J, leaving 12 bases between them.

The chain combines TRBV12-3 or TRBV12-4 with TRBJ1-2; D unclear. Trimming took 3 bases from V and 2 from J, leaving 7 bases between them. This CDR3 is 13 amino acids long. The CDR3 DNA is TGTGCCAGCAGTTTTGGCCAGAACTATGGCTACACCTTC. Amino acids: CASSFGQNYGYTF.

This clonotype was seen once. This chain links TRBV24-1 with TRBJ1-1; D unresolved. Germline V gene data show CDR1 as KGHDR and CDR2 as SFDVKD. Trimming pared 3 bases from V and 9 bases from J, leaving 4 bases between. This CDR3 spans 10 amino acids. The CDR3 sequence is CATSDPKAFF. CDR3 in DNA: TGTGCCACCAGTGATCCTAAAGCTTTCTTT.

In its sample, this clonotype was seen many times. The chain carries TRBV7-8 and TRBJ2-3; TRBD2 agrees at 9 bases. Trimming took 1 base from V and 4 from J; bases not matched to a gene: 3. CDR3 length equals 15 residues. Germline V gene lookup returns CDR1 SGHVS and CDR2 FQNEAQ. The CDR3 loop is CASSLGLAESDTQYF. The CDR3 DNA follows: TGTGCCAGCAGCTTAGGACTAGCGGAGTCAGATACGCAGTATTTT.

This clonotype occurred many times. V and J are TRBV11-2 and TRBJ2-3, with TRBD1 identical over 7 bases. Trimming removed 5 bases from V and 4 bases from J; junction bases left unmatched: 12. The CDR3 runs to 16 residues. Germline V gene data show CDR1 as SGHAT and CDR2 as FQNNGV. In nucleotides, the CDR3 is TGTGCCAGCAGCCGCCAGTTGCTGACAGGGCCAGATACGCAGTATTTT. Its protein product is CASSRQLLTGPDTQYF. Together with reference TRBV11-2 and TRBJ2-3, the CDR3 gives the full variable domain: EAGVAQSPRYKIIEKRQSVAFWCNPISGHATLYWYQQILGQGPKLLIQFQNNGVVDDSQLPKDRFSAERLKGVDSTLKIQPAKLEDSAVYLCASSRQLLTGPDTQYFGPGTRLTVL.

The chain has TRBV9 and TRBJ2-6; no clear D. CDR3 size: 15 residues. Germline V gene lookup returns CDR1 SGDLS and CDR2 YYNGEE. The V gene lost 4 bases and the J gene lost 2 bases, with 10 bases spanning the gap. The chain's CDR3 is CASSSVGAGANVLTF. CDR3 in DNA: TGTGCCAGCAGCTCCGTTGGGGCTGGGGCCAACGTCCTGACTTTC.

As regards this clonotype: With a much larger clone just one base away, this may be a read error. This sequence joins TRBV14 and TRBJ2-7, with TRBD2 as a possible D gene (5 bases). CDR1 SGHDN and CDR2 FVKESK come from the germline V gene. The CDR3 sequence is 17 residues long. Trimming pared 0 bases from V and 5 bases from J, leaving 20 bases between. Here the CDR3 DNA reads TGTGCCAGCAGCCAAGATCATAGTTTCCGGGGAATAGACGAGCAGTACTTC. This sequence encodes CASSQDHSFRGIDEQYF.